This T cell receptor (beta chain) stems from a study of Tregs in tolerant kidney transplant recipients. The CDR3 totals 13 residues. V lost 3 bases and J lost 0, with 4 bases in between. CDR1 SGDLS and CDR2 YYNGEE come from the germline V gene. CD4+CD25+CD127- Tregs, CD4+CD25- non-Tregs, CD4 and CD8 cells were sorted. General study findings and limits: This study did not directly address biological reproducibility. The most relevant donor-specific Treg TCRbeta repertoire apparently came from expansion with activated donor B cells.

TCRdb keeps only in-frame clones here, not all; method: immunoSEQ multiplex PCR. The repertoire holds about 110,000 clones, with 85% to 90% as singletons. Worth noting for this clone: Its matching antigen is unknown.

Sequenced material: CD4+ T cells from blood, taken before the transplant. The rearrangement uses TRBV9 and TRBJ2-1; no reliable D call. This receptor was identified in a human donor who received a combined kidney and bone marrow transplant. CDR3 in DNA: TGTGCCAGCAGCGCGAGCTCCTACAATGAGCAGTTCTTC. Its translation is CASSASSYNEQFF.